This TCR beta chain was profiled in a study of control samples from healthy donors and cancer patients. This CDR3 has 15 amino acids. V was shortened by 4 bases and J by 5 bases, with 15 bases between the two germline ends. Per the germline V gene, CDR1 is SGHRS and CDR2 is YFSETQ. Measured with immunoSEQ multiplex PCR; TCRdb has only the in-frame clones, and not every one. Here the sample spans about 100,000 clones, about 92% being singletons. The genes are TRBV5-1 and TRBJ1-4; D might be TRBD1 (6 bases). The sequence derives from a woman between 18 and 29 years old in good health. The sequenced material came from blood. The CDR3 region is CASSKGGRDNEKLFF. The CDR3, as DNA: TGCGCCAGCAGCAAGGGGGGCAGGGACAATGAAAAACTGTTTTTT.